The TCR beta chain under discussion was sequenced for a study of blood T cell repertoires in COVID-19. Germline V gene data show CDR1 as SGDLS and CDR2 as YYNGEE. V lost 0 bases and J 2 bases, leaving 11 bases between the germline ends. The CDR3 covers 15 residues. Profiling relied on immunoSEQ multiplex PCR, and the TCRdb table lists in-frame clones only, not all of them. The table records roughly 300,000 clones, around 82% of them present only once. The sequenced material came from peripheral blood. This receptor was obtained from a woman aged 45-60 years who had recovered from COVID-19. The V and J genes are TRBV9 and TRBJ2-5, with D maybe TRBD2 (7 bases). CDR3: CASSVAGGLQETQYF. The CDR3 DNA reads TGTGCCAGCAGCGTAGCCGGGGGGCTACAAGAGACCCAGTACTTC.